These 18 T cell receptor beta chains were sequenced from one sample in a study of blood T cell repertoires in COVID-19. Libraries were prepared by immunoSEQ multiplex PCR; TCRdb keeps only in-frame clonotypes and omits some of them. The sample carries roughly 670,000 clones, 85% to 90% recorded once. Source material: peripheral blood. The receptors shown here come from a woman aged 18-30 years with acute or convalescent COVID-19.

The CDR3 DNA sequence: TGTGCCAGCAGCTTATTAGCGGGGGGGCTATACAATGAGCAGTTCTTC. This gives the protein CASSLLAGGLYNEQFF. The chain recombines TRBV5-5 with TRBJ2-1; 11 bases map to TRBD2. J was trimmed by 4 bases and V by 2 bases; bases with no gene match: 5. Germline lookup yields CDR1 SGHKS and CDR2 YYEKEE (reference sequence). This CDR3 spans 16 amino acids.

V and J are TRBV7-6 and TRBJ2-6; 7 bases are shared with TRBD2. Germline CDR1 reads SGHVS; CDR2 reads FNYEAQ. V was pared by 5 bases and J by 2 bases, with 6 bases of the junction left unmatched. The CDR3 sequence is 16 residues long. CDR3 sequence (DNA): TGTGCCAGCAGCCGAGCCGCGGGGGCTGGGGCCAACGTCCTGACTTTC. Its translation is CASSRAAGAGANVLTF.

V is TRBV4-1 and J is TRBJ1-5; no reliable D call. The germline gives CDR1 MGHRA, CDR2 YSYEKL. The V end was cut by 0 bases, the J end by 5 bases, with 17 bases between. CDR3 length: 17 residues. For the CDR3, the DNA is TGCGCCAGCAGCCAAGATATTCTTATGGGGAGGGATCAGCCCCAGCATTTT. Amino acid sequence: CASSQDILMGRDQPQHF.

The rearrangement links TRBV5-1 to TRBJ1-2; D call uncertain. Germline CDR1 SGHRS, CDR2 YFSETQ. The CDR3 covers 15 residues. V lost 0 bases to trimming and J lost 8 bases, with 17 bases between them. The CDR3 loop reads CASSLDWGGIYGYTF. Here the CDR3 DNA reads TGCGCCAGCAGCTTGGATTGGGGAGGGATCTACGGCTACACCTTC.

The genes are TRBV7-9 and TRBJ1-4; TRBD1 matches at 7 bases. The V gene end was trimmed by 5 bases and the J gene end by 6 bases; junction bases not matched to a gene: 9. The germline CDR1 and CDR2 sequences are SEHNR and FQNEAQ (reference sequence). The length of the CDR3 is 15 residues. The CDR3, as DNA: TGTGCCAGCAGCGTTACAACAGGGGTCGATGAAAAACTGTTTTTT. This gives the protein CASSVTTGVDEKLFF.

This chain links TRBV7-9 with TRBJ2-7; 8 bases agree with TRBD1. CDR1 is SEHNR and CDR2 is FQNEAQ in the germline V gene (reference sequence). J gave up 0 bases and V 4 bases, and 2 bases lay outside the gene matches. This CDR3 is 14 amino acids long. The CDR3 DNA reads TGTGCCAGCAGCTGGGACAGGTACTCCTACGAGCAGTACTTC. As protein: CASSWDRYSYEQYF.

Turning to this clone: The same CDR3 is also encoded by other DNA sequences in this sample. The CDR3 protein is CSASTGSRNQPQHF. CDR3 sequence (DNA): TGCAGTGCTAGTACAGGGTCTCGGAATCAGCCCCAGCATTTT. The V and J genes are TRBV20-1 and TRBJ1-5, with TRBD1 as a possible D gene (6 bases). CDR1 and CDR2 from the germline V gene are DFQATT and SNEGSKA (reference sequence). V gave up 3 bases and J gave up 4 bases, with 13 bases separating them. The length of the CDR3 is 14 residues.

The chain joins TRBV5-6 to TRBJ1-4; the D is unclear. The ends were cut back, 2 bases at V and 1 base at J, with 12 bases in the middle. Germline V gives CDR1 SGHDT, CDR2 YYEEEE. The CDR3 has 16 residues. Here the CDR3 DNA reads TGTGCCAGCAGCTTTGGGATCGGGAGAACTAATGAAAAACTGTTTTTT. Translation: CASSFGIGRTNEKLFF.

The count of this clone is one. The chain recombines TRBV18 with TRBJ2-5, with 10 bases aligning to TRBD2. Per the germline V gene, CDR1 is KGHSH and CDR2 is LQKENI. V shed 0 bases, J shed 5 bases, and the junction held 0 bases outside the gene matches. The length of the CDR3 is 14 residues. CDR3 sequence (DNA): TGTGCCAGCTCACCACCGGGACTAGCGGAGACCCAGTACTTC. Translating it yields CASSPPGLAETQYF.

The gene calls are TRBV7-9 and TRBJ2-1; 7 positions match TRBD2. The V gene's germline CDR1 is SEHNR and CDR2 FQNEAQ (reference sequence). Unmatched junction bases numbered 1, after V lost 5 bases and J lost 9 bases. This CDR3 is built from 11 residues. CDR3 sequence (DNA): TGTGCCAGCAGCCGCGGGGGTGAGCAGTTCTTC. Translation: CASSRGGEQFF.

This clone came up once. Written as DNA, the CDR3 is TGTGCCAGCCATCGACAGGGATATGAAAAACTGTTTTTT. Translation: CASHRQGYEKLFF. This chain uses TRBV5-4 with TRBJ1-4; TRBD1 aligns across 7 bases. Germline lookup yields CDR1 SGHNT and CDR2 YYREEE (reference sequence). The CDR3 runs 13 residues. V gave up 7 bases and J gave up 6 bases; unmatched junction bases: 6.

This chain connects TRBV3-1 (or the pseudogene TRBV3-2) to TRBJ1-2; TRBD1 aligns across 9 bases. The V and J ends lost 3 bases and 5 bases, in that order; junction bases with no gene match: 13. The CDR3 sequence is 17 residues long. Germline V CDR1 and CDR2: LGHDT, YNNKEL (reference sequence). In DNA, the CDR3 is TGTGCCAGCAGCCAGCAGGACAGGGGAAACCGTCTATATGGCTACACCTTC. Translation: CASSQQDRGNRLYGYTF.

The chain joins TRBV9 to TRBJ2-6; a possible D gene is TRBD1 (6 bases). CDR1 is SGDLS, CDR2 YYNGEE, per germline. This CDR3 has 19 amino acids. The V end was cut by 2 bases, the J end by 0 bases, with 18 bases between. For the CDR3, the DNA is TGTGCCAGCAGCGTTATAGCAGGGGCCTACCGCTCTGGGGCCAACGTCCTGACTTTC. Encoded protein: CASSVIAGAYRSGANVLTF.

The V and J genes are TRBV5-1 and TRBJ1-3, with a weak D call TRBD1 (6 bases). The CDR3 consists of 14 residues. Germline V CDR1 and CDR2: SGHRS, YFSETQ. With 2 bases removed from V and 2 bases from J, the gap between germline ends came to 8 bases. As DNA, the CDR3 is TGCGCCAGCAGCTTAAACAGGGCTGGAAACACCATATATTTT. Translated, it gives CASSLNRAGNTIYF.

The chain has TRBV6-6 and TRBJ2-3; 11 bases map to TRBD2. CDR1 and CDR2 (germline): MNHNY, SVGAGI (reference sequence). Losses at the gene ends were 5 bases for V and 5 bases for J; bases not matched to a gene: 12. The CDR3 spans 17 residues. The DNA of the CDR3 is TGTGCCAGCAGTCCCCTAGCGGGGGGAACATTAGGAGATACGCAGTATTTT. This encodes CASSPLAGGTLGDTQYF.

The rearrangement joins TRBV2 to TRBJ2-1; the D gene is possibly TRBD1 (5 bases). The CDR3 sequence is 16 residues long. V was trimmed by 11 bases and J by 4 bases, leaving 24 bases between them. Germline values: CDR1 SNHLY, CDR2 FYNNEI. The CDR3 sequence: CASVDTGVTPYNEQFF. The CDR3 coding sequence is TGTGCCTCAGTGGACACAGGTGTGACCCCTTACAATGAGCAGTTCTTC.

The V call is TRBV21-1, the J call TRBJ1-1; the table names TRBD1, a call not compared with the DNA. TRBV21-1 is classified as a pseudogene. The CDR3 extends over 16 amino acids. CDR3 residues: CASTLKENSPNTEAFF. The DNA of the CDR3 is TGTGCCAGCACCCTGAAGGAAAACAGCCCGAACACTGAAGCTTTCTTT.

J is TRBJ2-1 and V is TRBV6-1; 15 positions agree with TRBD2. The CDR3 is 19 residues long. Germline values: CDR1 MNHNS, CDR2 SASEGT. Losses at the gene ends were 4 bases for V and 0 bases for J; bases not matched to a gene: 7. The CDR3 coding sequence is TGTGCCAGCAGTGCCGGACTAGCGGGGGGGCCGTTCTCCTACAATGAGCAGTTCTTC. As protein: CASSAGLAGGPFSYNEQFF.